Sequencing of this TCR beta chain was carried out in a study of OX40 agonist ivuxolimab in advanced cancers. Regarding the complete study: Ivuxolimab, which targeted the costimulatory receptor OX40 (CD134), was an agonistic, fully human IgG2 monoclonal antibody. Intravenous ivuxolimab was administered to patients every 2 weeks at six dose levels: 0.01, 0.1, 0.3, 1.5, 3 and 10 mg/kg. Of the roughly 54 patients in dose escalation, about 20 had hepatocellular carcinoma, roughly 15 had melanoma, 9 had renal cell carcinoma and 9 had head and neck cancer. In the dose-escalation cohort, 82.7% of patients were male, and the mean age was approximately 60 years, with a range of about 23 to 90. Prior anti-PD-1, anti-PD-L1 or anti-CTLA-4 therapy was permitted, and checkpoint inhibitors had been received by less than 45% of dose-escalation patients. Partial responses occurred in three dose-escalation patients: two with cutaneous melanoma and one with hepatocellular carcinoma. Peripheral TCRbeta sequencing was intended to test whether TCR sequence diversity was altered and clonal T-cell expansion was caused by ivuxolimab. The paper describes the monotherapy dose-escalation part (N of about 47 patients) of the phase I trial of ivuxolimab. Here is what the overall study found, with its caveats: After ivuxolimab, expanded clones were on average more numerous among CD8+ T cells than among CD4+ T cells. At doses of 0.1 to 3.0 mg/kg, clonal expansion of both CD4+ and CD8+ T cells in blood was seen between baseline and week 6. The antigen specificity of the clonally expanded peripheral T cells was not determined. Low levels of normalized T-cell clonal expansion were also seen in some patients who did not respond. In partial responders in the 0.1-3.0 mg/kg groups, normalized peripheral clonal expansion was found to be among the lowest, especially among CD8+ T cells.

Based on the germline V gene, the CDR1 and CDR2 sequences are SGHTA and FQGTGA. From its cysteine to its phenylalanine, the CDR3 spans 14 amino acids. Only the CDR3 region is kept as DNA, spanning 42 bases read in frame from base 1. V is pared back by 8 bases and J by 2 bases, with 13 bases lying between the germline termini. Patients with autoimmune disease history or receiving systemic immunosuppression were excluded from the trial. In every dose cohort, peripheral blood was drawn for TCR sequencing at baseline, cycle 4 day 1, and cycle 7 day 1. Samples were obtained from an open-label, multicenter, first-in-human phase I dose-escalation trial of ivuxolimab. Adults with locally advanced or metastatic melanoma, renal cell, hepatocellular, or head and neck squamous cell carcinoma were enrolled in the trial. Before TCR sequencing, CD4+ and CD8+ T cells were separately sorted from peripheral blood.

To sequence the TCRbeta CDR3 region, genomic DNA was isolated from the sorted cells. The immunoSEQ Assay was used to sequence the TCRbeta CDR3 regions. TCRdb stores this immuneACCESS table with in-frame sequences only. Part of the clones is absent; in the studies checked, under half of the shortfall reflects unresolved V genes, and no reason is known for the rest. The sample table lists tens of thousands of clones, about 80% of them with a count of one. The ten largest clones capture 20% to 30% of the sample. Worth noting for this clone: This receptor's antigen is unknown. Per-base quality was not reported, and no clone a single base away is much larger than it.

This TCR derives from an adult with an advanced solid tumor such as melanoma, head and neck, liver or kidney cancer. The starting material was CD4+ or CD8+ T cells sorted from blood, obtained in a trial of the OX40 agonist ivuxolimab. This chain is built from TRBV7-3 and TRBJ2-4; the D gene is perhaps TRBD2, on 5 matching bases. The sequence in DNA is TGTGCCAGCTTCCCCCAGCGGTCCAAAAACATTCAGTACTTC. Its translation is CASFPQRSKNIQYF.